Each of the 10 T cell receptor beta chains below was sequenced from the same sample in a study of CD8 T cells in ankylosing spondylitis. TCRdb re-called the 5' RACE reads with MiXCR, one entry per CDR3 protein. The sample yields fewer than 250,000 distinct CDR3 sequences, 10% seen once. Sequencing input: blood, either unsorted or a sorted T cell fraction (not recorded which). The origin of the receptors is a male donor with ankylosing spondylitis or in good health (not recorded which).

This clonotype was counted many times. This sequence joins TRBV21-1 and TRBJ1-3. TRBV21-1 is a known pseudogene. The CDR3 sequence is 15 residues long. Here the CDR3 reads CASSARINSGNTIYF. Written as DNA, the CDR3 is TGTGCCAGCAGCGCGAGGATTAACTCTGGAAACACCATATATTTT.

The chain is built from TRBV4-2 and TRBJ1-5; tentatively, D is TRBD1 (5 bases). The length of the CDR3 is 16 residues. The V gene lost 4 bases and the J gene lost 5 bases, with 18 bases spanning the gap. The germline gives CDR1 LGHNA, CDR2 YNFKEQ. CDR3 nucleotides: TGTGCCAGCAGCCCCCTTGGGGCAGGGAGGGATCAGCCCCAGCATTTT. This codes for CASSPLGAGRDQPQHF.

At least ten counts were recorded for this clonotype. The chain employs TRBV5-1 and TRBJ2-5; 10 nucleotides line up with TRBD2. CDR1 and CDR2 (germline): SGHRS, YFSETQ. The CDR3 consists of 15 residues. The trim removed 3 bases at V and 5 bases at J, leaving 7 bases unmatched. CDR3: CASSWSGTSVETQYF. The CDR3, as DNA: TGCGCCAGCAGCTGGTCCGGGACTAGCGTCGAGACCCAGTACTTC.

This clonotype was seen ten or more times. The V and J genes are TRBV3-1 and TRBJ2-2; D is ambiguous. This CDR3 has 13 residues. From germline, CDR1 is LGHDT and CDR2 YNNKEL (reference sequence). V was cut by 0 bases and J by 3 bases, with 2 bases left in between. The CDR3 bases are TGTGCCAGCAGCCAAGATGACACCGGGGAGCTGTTTTTT. Its translation is CASSQDDTGELFF.

This clonotype was seen many times. This chain connects TRBV6-1 to TRBJ2-1, with D hard to call. V lost 2 bases, J lost 5 bases, and 13 bases lay in between. Germline lookup yields CDR1 MNHNS and CDR2 SASEGT. The length of the CDR3 is 15 residues. Here the CDR3 DNA reads TGTGCCAGCAGTGAACAGGCTCGGGTGAACAATGAGCAGTTCTTC. It specifies CASSEQARVNNEQFF.

With regard to this clonotype: A junction end diverges from the germline sequence, so it may reflect a read error. The J gene is TRBJ2-3, the V gene TRBV20-1; 13 nucleotides match TRBD2. This CDR3 is 13 amino acids long. The germline V gene has CDR1 DFQATT and CDR2 SNEGSKA (reference sequence). The CDR3 coding sequence is TGCAGTGCTCGACTAGCGGGAGGAGATGCGCAGTATTTT. This codes for CSARLAGGDAQYF.

This clonotype was counted many times. The J gene is TRBJ2-1, the V gene TRBV20-1; 9 bases line up with TRBD1. CDR1 and CDR2 (germline): DFQATT, SNEGSKA (reference sequence). The CDR3 totals 14 residues. Unmatched junction bases numbered 10, after V lost 6 bases and J lost 7 bases. The CDR3 sequence: CSARKGQGINEQFF. CDR3 nucleotides: TGCAGTGCCCGTAAGGGACAGGGAATAAATGAGCAGTTCTTC.

This clonotype was seen ten or more times. J is TRBJ2-1 and V is TRBV20-1; TRBD2 aligns across 14 bases. The trim removed 3 bases at V and 7 bases at J, leaving 8 bases unmatched. The CDR3 runs 16 residues. CDR1 is DFQATT, CDR2 SNEGSKA, per germline (reference sequence). The chain's CDR3 is CSASNVGTSGRNEQFF. CDR3 nucleotides: TGCAGTGCTAGTAATGTGGGGACTAGCGGGAGAAATGAGCAGTTCTTC.

At least ten counts were recorded for this clonotype. This rearrangement joins TRBV6-5 to TRBJ1-2; 9 bases line up with TRBD1. The germline gives CDR1 MNHEY, CDR2 SVGAGI. The CDR3 consists of 11 residues. J was trimmed by 13 bases and V by 7 bases; bases with no gene match: 7. The CDR3 nucleotides are TGTGCCAGCACCCGGGACAGGGATATCACCTTC. It is translated as CASTRDRDITF.

In this sample, this clonotype turned up many times. This chain joins TRBV10-3 and TRBJ2-7; no firm D call. The CDR3 runs to 15 residues. CDR1 and CDR2 from the germline V gene are ENHRY and SYGVKD. V was cut by 0 bases and J by 3 bases, with 12 bases left in between. The CDR3 DNA follows: TGTGCCATCAGTGAGTCAGCCACCGAAGACTACGAGCAGTACTTC. It is translated as CAISESATEDYEQYF.